This TCR beta chain stems from a study of T cell responses to AZD1222 COVID-19 vaccine. Whole-study findings and limits: Elevations in Spike-specific TCR breadth and depth followed administration of two AZD1222 doses. Sampling captured repertoires only after the peak T cell response. Clonal diversity may have been underestimated, and the donors were mostly white British, with more females than males.

Repertoires were generated with immunoSEQ multiplex PCR, while TCRdb's copy carries only in-frame clones and drops some. The sample lists about 130,000 clones, roughly 90% seen once, with about 1.1% in the top ten. The CDR3 has 13 amino acids. The V end was cut by 2 bases, the J end by 1 base, with 5 bases between. CDR1 is SEHNR and CDR2 is FQNEAQ in the germline V gene (reference sequence). A word on this clone: As yet, its antigen is unknown.

The specimen comprised peripheral blood, sampled 28 days after the second AZD1222 dose. The source is an adult who received the AZD1222 COVID-19 vaccine. The chain couples TRBV7-9 to TRBJ1-1, with D hard to call. The CDR3 nucleotides are TGTGCCAGCAGCTTATCGAGGAACACTGAAGCTTTCTTT. Its protein product is CASSLSRNTEAFF.